These 10 T cell receptor beta chains originate from one sample sequenced in a study of Ad26.COV2.S vaccination and SARS-CoV-2 variants. Method: immunoSEQ multiplex PCR; TCRdb's copy keeps in-frame clones and lacks some. The table shows approximately 350,000 clones, with around nine tenths occurring only once. Treatment meaning: roughly 19 received Ad26.COV2.S at low or high dose, single or two shots; 5 received placebo; per-sample allocation not given. Samples analyzed were those drawn on day 63 after the first vaccine or placebo injection. The material was peripheral blood, obtained in a trial of Ad26.COV2.S vaccine versus placebo. The receptor source for this set is a person aged 18-60 years who received the Ad26.COV2.S COVID-19 vaccine or a placebo.

The chain joins TRBV4-1 to TRBJ2-5; either TRBD1 or TRBD2 may fit D (6 bases each). CDR3 length: 16 amino acids. Per the germline V gene, CDR1 is MGHRA and CDR2 is YSYEKL. With 0 bases removed from V and 4 bases from J, the gap between germline ends came to 15 bases. This CDR3 reads CASSQDSMGGLETQYF. The CDR3 region has the DNA TGCGCCAGCAGCCAAGATTCTATGGGGGGCCTAGAGACCCAGTACTTC.

The genes are TRBV5-1 and TRBJ2-7; 10 bases fit TRBD1. With V trimmed by 8 bases and J by 4 bases, 3 bases remained unmatched. This CDR3 contains 12 residues. Germline V gives CDR1 SGHRS, CDR2 YFSETQ. The CDR3 DNA is TGCGCCAGTAGGGGACAGGGGTACGAGCAGTACTTC. It specifies CASRGQGYEQYF.

The V gene is TRBV5-1, the J gene TRBJ2-5; 8 bases are a match to TRBD1. The CDR3 spans 14 residues. Germline-derived CDR1 and CDR2 are SGHRS and YFSETQ. V was clipped by 5 bases and J by 2 bases; unmatched bases: 5. The CDR3 bases are TGCGCCAGCAGTAGACAGGGGATGCAAGAGACCCAGTACTTC. Translating it yields CASSRQGMQETQYF. The variable domain in full, with the rest retrieved from reference TRBV5-1 and TRBJ2-5, is KAGVTQTPRYLIKTRGQQVTLSCSPISGHRSVSWYQQTPGQGLQFLFEYFSETQRNKGNFPGRFSGRQFSNSRSEMNVSTLELGDSALYLCASSRQGMQETQYFGPGTRLLVL.

V is TRBV5-4 and J is TRBJ2-3; TRBD2 matches at 10 bases. From germline, CDR1 is SGHNT and CDR2 YYREEE (reference sequence). This CDR3 has 16 amino acids. The ends lost 0 bases at V and 3 bases at J; junction bases unmatched: 4. CDR3 amino acids: CASSLGPGLATDTQYF. As DNA, the CDR3 is TGTGCCAGCAGCTTGGGTCCGGGACTAGCGACAGATACGCAGTATTTT.

This chain connects TRBV13 to TRBJ2-5, with D perhaps TRBD2 (5 bases). V was cut by 0 bases and J by 5 bases, with 16 bases left in between. The CDR3 loop spans 16 amino acids. CDR1 is PRHDT, CDR2 FYEKMQ, per germline (reference sequence). For the CDR3, the DNA is TGTGCCAGCAGCTTAGGGGAGGCAGACCTCAGGGAGACCCAGTACTTC. Protein product: CASSLGEADLRETQYF.

The J gene is TRBJ1-1, the V gene TRBV13; 7 nucleotides align to TRBD1. The CDR3 spans 12 residues. The V segment lost 11 bases and the J segment 1 base; nucleotides outside the gene matches: 4. Germline CDR1 PRHDT, CDR2 FYEKMQ (reference sequence). The CDR3 sequence: CASSGGNTEAFF. DNA for the CDR3: TGTGCCTCCTCAGGGGGGAACACTGAAGCTTTCTTT.

CDR3 in amino acids: CSVDLPGDHTNYGYTF. The CDR3 DNA sequence: TGCAGCGTTGACCTCCCAGGCGACCACACTAACTATGGCTACACCTTC. V is TRBV29-1 and J is TRBJ1-2; no clear D. Germline CDR1 and CDR2: SQVTM and ANQGSEA. V was clipped by 3 bases and J by 0 bases, with 17 bases between them. The CDR3 covers 16 residues.

V gene TRBV30 combines with J gene TRBJ2-4; possibly TRBD1 or TRBD2 for D (5 bases each). This CDR3 is built from 16 residues. Trimming shortened V by 4 bases and J by 3 bases, and 19 bases separated the two germline ends. CDR1 and CDR2 (germline): GTSNPN, SVGIG (reference sequence). DNA for the CDR3: TGTGCCTGGACTAACGGGGCCACCCGGGACAAAAACATTCAGTACTTC. Protein: CAWTNGATRDKNIQYF.

This rearrangement joins TRBV6-2 or TRBV6-3 to TRBJ2-1; 9 bases agree with TRBD2. CDR1 and CDR2 from the germline V gene are MNHEY and SVGEGT. The CDR3 runs to 18 residues. With V trimmed by 2 bases and J by 7 bases, 15 bases remained unmatched. In DNA form, the CDR3 reads TGTGCCAGCAGTTACGAGACCCTAGCGGGGAGGGCCTGGAATGAGCAGTTCTTC. As protein: CASSYETLAGRAWNEQFF.

The rearrangement joins TRBV4-3 to TRBJ1-4; D remains ambiguous. With 4 bases removed from V and 9 bases from J, the gap between germline ends came to 18 bases. The CDR3 length is 15 residues. Germline values: CDR1 LGHNA, CDR2 YSLEER. The CDR3 reads CASSRERSTGQKLFF. The DNA for the CDR3 is TGCGCCAGCAGCCGAGAAAGATCCACCGGACAAAAACTGTTTTTT.